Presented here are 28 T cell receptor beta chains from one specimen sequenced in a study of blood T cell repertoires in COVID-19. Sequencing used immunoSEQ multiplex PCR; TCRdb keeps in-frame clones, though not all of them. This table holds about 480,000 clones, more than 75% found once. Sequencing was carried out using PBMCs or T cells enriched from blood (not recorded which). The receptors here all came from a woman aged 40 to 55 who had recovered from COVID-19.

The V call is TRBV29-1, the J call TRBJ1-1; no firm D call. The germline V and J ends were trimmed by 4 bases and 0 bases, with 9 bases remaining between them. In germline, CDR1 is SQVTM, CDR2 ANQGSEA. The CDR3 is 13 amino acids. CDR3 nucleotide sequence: TGCAGCGTTGTTCGGGTTTTGAACACTGAAGCTTTCTTT. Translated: CSVVRVLNTEAFF.

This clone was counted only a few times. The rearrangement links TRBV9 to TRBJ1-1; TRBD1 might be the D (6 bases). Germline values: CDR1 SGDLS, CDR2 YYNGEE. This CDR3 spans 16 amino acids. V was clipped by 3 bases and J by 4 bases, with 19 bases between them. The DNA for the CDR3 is TGTGCCAGCAGCGCTCAACCCACAGGGTATAGCACTGAAGCTTTCTTT. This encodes CASSAQPTGYSTEAFF.

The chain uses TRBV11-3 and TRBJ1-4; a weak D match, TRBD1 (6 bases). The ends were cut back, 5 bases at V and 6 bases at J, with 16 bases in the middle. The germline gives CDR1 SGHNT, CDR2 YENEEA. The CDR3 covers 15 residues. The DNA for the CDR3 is TGTGCCAGCAGCACTAAAGGACAGATAGATGAAAAACTGTTTTTT. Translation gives CASSTKGQIDEKLFF.

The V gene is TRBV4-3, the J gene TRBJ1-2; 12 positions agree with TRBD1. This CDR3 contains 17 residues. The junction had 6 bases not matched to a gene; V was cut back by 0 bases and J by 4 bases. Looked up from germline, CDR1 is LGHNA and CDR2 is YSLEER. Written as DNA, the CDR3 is TGCGCCAGCAGCCAAGAGCAGGGACAGGGGGCTATCTATGGCTACACCTTC. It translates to CASSQEQGQGAIYGYTF.

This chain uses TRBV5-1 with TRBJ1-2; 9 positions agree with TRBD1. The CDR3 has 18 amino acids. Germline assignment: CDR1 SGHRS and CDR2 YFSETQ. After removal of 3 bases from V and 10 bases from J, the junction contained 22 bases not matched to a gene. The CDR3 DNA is TGCGCCAGCAGCTCACAGGGGGCGCAAGATGCAGGGGGAATAGACTACACCTTC. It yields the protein CASSSQGAQDAGGIDYTF.

CDR3 residues: CASSNRQGGMNTEAFF. The CDR3 DNA reads TGCGCCAGCAGCAATAGACAGGGGGGAATGAACACTGAAGCTTTCTTT. V gene TRBV5-1 combines with J gene TRBJ1-1, with 9 bases identical to TRBD1. V was pared by 4 bases and J by 0 bases, with 7 bases of the junction left unmatched. There are 16 residues in the CDR3. In germline, CDR1 is SGHRS, CDR2 YFSETQ.

The CDR3 sequence is CASSWGFPNTEAFF. CDR3 coding DNA: TGTGCCAGCAGCTGGGGCTTCCCGAACACTGAAGCTTTCTTT. The chain employs TRBV7-8 and TRBJ1-1, with D possibly TRBD1 on 5 matching bases. Germline V gives CDR1 SGHVS, CDR2 FQNEAQ. The CDR3 is made up of 14 amino acids. Trimming removed 4 bases from V and 1 base from J, with 10 bases in between. The full variable domain, in which reference TRBV7-8 and TRBJ1-1 provide the parts outside the CDR3, is GAGVSQSPRYKVAKRGQDVALRCDPISGHVSLFWYQQALGQGPEFLTYFQNEAQLDKSGLPSDRFFAERPEGSVSTLKIQRTQQEDSAVYLCASSWGFPNTEAFFGQGTRLTVV.

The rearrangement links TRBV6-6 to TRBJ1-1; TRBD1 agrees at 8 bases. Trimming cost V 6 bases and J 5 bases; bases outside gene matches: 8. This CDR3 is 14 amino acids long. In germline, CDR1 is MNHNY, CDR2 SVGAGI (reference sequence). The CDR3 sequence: CASSLRQGATEAFF. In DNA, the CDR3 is TGTGCCAGCAGCTTACGGCAGGGGGCGACTGAAGCTTTCTTT.

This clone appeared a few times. In DNA form, the CDR3 reads TGCGCCAGCAGCCAAAGCCCGGGACTAGCGGGCTACGAGCAGTACTTC. Its protein product is CASSQSPGLAGYEQYF. The chain combines TRBV4-1 with TRBJ2-7, with 12 bases aligning to TRBD2. This CDR3 contains 16 residues. The junction had 5 bases not matched to a gene; V was cut back by 2 bases and J by 3 bases. CDR1 and CDR2 (germline): MGHRA, YSYEKL.

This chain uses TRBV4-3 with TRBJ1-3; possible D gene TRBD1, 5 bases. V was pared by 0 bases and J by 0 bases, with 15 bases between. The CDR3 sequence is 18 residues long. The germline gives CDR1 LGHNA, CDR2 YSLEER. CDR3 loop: CASSQEHWDSSSGNTIYF. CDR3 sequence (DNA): TGCGCCAGCAGCCAAGAACATTGGGACTCGAGCTCTGGAAACACCATATATTTT.

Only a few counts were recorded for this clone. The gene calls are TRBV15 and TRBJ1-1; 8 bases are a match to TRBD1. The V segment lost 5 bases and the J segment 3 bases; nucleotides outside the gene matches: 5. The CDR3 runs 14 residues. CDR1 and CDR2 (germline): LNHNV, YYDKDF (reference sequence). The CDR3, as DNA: TGTGCCACCAGCCAACCGGACAGGGACACTGAAGCTTTCTTT. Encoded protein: CATSQPDRDTEAFF.

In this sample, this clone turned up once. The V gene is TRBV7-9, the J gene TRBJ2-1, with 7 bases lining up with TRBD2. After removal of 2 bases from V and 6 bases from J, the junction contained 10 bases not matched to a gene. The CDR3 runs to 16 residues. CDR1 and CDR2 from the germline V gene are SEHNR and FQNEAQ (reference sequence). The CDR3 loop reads CASSLLGGSAPNEQFF. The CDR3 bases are TGTGCCAGCAGCTTACTTGGCGGGAGTGCCCCCAATGAGCAGTTCTTC.

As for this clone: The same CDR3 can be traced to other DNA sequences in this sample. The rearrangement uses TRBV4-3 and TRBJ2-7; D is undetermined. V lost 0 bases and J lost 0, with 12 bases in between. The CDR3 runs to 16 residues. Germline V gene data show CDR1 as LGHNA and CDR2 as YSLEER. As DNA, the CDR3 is TGCGCCAGCAGCCAAGATAGAGCAGGCGACTCCTACGAGCAGTACTTC. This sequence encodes CASSQDRAGDSYEQYF.

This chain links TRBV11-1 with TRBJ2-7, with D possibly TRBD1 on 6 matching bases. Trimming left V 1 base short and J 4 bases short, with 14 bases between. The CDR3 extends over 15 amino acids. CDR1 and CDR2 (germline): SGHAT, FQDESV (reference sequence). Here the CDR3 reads CASSLEGGTFYEQYF. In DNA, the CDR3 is TGTGCCAGCAGCTTAGAAGGGGGTACCTTTTACGAGCAGTACTTC.

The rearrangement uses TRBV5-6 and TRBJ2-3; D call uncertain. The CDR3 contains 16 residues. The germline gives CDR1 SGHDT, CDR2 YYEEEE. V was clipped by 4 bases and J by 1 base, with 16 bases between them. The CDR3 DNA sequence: TGTGCCAGCAGCCAACTGTTTCCCCGTCGCACAGATACGCAGTATTTT. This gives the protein CASSQLFPRRTDTQYF.

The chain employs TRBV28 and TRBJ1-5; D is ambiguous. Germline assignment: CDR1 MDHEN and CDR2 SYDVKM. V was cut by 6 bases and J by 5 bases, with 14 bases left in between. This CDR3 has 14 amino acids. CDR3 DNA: TGTGCCAGCAGCCCGGGTCTCTTAGATCAGCCCCAGCATTTT. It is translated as CASSPGLLDQPQHF.

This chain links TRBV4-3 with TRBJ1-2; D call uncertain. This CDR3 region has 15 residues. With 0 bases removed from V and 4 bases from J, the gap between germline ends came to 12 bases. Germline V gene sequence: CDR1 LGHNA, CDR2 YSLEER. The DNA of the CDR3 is TGCGCCAGCAGCCAAGATTACCCTGGCCCCTATGGCTACACCTTC. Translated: CASSQDYPGPYGYTF.

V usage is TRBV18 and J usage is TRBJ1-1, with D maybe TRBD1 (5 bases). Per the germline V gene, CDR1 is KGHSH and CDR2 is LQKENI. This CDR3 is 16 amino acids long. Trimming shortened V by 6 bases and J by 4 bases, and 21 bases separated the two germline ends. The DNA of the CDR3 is TGTGCCAGCTCTCTCGGCTCAGTTTACGGGGGCACTGAAGCTTTCTTT. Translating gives CASSLGSVYGGTEAFF.

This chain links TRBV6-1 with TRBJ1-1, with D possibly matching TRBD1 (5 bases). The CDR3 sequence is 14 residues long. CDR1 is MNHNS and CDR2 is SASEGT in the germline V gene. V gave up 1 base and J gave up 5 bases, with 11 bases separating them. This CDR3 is CASSEGQGETEAFF. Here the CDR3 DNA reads TGTGCCAGCAGTGAAGGCCAGGGTGAAACTGAAGCTTTCTTT.

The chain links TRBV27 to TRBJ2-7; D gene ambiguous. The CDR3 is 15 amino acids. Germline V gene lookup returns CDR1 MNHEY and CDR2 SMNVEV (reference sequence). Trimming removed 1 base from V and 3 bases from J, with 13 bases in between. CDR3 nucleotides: TGTGCCAGCAGTTTATTCAGACAAGGTTACTACGAGCAGTACTTC. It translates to CASSLFRQGYYEQYF.

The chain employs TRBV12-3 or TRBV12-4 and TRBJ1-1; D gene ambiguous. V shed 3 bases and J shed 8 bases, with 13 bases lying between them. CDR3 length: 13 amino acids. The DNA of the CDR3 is TGTGCCAGCAGTTTTATGACCCGAGGGGAAGCTTTCTTT. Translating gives CASSFMTRGEAFF.

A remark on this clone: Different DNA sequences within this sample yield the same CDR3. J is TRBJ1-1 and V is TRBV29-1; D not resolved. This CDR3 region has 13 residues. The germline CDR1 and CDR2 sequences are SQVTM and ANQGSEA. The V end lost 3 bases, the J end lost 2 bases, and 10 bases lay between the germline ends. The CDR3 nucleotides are TGCAGCGTTGAGAGACAAGGCAACACTGAAGCTTTCTTT. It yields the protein CSVERQGNTEAFF.

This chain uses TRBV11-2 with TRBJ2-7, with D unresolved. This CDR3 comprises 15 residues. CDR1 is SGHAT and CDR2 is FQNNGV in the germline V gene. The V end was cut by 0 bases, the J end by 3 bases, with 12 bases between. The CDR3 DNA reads TGTGCCAGCAGCTTAGAGGGTAGCCGCCTCTACGAGCAGTACTTC. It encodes CASSLEGSRLYEQYF.

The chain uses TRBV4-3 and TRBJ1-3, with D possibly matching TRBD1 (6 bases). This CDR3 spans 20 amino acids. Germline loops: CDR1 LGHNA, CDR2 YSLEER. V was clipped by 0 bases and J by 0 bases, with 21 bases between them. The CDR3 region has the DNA TGCGCCAGCAGCCAAGACACTGGCCCGGGACAAGGACCCTCTGGAAACACCATATATTTT. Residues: CASSQDTGPGQGPSGNTIYF.

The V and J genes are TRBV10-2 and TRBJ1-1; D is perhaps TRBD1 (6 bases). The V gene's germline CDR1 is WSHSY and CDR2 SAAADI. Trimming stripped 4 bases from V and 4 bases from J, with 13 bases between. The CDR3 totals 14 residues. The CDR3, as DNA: TGCGCCAGCAGTGGCCAAATACAGGGCACTGAAGCTTTCTTT. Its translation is CASSGQIQGTEAFF.

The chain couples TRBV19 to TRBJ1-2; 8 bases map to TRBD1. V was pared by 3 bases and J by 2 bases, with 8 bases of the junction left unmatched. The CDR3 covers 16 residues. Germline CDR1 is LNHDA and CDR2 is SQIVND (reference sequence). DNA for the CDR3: TGTGCCAGTAGTATCCGCAGGGGACAGGCAAACTATGGCTACACCTTC. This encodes CASSIRRGQANYGYTF.

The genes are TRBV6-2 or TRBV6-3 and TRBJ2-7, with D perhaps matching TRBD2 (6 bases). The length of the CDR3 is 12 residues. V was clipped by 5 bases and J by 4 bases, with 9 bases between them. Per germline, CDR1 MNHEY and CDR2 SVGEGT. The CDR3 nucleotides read TGTGCCAGCAGTGATAGCGGATACGAGCAGTACTTC. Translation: CASSDSGYEQYF.

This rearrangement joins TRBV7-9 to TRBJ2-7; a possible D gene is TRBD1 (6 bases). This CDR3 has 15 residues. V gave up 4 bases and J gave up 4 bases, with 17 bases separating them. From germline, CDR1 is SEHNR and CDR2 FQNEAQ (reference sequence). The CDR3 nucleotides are TGTGCCAGCAGCTACGCCAATCTCAGGGGATACGAGCAGTACTTC. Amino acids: CASSYANLRGYEQYF.